This T cell receptor beta chain was sequenced during a study of identical twins. General observations from the study: Low generation-probability sequences were in excess among twin-shared out-of-frame alpha sequences. While abundant cord blood beta clonotypes carried fewer insertions, memory repertoires showed no such pattern.

Healthy Caucasians made up all donors. Germline V gene sequence: CDR1 LGHDT, CDR2 YNNKEL (reference sequence). The CDR3 has 15 amino acids. Trimming cost V 0 bases and J 3 bases, with 11 bases left between them. Using its own MiXCR run on the 5' RACE reads, TCRdb lists one record per CDR3 protein. The sample yields fewer than 450,000 distinct CDR3 sequences, 8.5% to 10% seen once. This clonotype turned up a few times. Its specificity is unknown. The chain carries TRBV3-1 and TRBJ1-1; weak D call: TRBD1 (5 bases). The sequence was collected from a woman in her fifties or sixties in good health. The specimen was naive T cells sorted from blood. The CDR3 DNA reads TGTGCCAGCAGCCAAGAAGTCTGGGGGGACACTGAAGCTTTCTTT. Protein sequence: CASSQEVWGDTEAFF.